This record covers a single TCR beta chain. What it recognizes is unknown. This entry belongs to a study of T cell responses to AZD1222 COVID-19 vaccine. Overall study findings and caveats: After two AZD1222 doses, spike-specific TCR breadth and depth rose versus day 0.

Per germline, CDR1 SGHTA and CDR2 FQGTGA. After removal of 5 bases from V and 0 bases from J, the junction contained 8 bases not matched to a gene. The CDR3 length is 16 residues. TCRdb's copy holds only in-frame clones and misses some; the assay was immunoSEQ multiplex PCR. This sample yields about 80,000 clones, of which around 93% are seen a single time; around 8% belongs to the top ten. The sequenced sample was peripheral blood, obtained 28 days after the second AZD1222 dose. The chain has TRBV7-3 and TRBJ2-3, with 7 nucleotides matching TRBD2. The receptor was derived from an adult who received the AZD1222 COVID-19 vaccine. CDR3 coding DNA: TGTGCCAGCAGCCCCCAGCGGGACCCTAGCACAGATACGCAGTATTTT. Its translation: CASSPQRDPSTDTQYF.